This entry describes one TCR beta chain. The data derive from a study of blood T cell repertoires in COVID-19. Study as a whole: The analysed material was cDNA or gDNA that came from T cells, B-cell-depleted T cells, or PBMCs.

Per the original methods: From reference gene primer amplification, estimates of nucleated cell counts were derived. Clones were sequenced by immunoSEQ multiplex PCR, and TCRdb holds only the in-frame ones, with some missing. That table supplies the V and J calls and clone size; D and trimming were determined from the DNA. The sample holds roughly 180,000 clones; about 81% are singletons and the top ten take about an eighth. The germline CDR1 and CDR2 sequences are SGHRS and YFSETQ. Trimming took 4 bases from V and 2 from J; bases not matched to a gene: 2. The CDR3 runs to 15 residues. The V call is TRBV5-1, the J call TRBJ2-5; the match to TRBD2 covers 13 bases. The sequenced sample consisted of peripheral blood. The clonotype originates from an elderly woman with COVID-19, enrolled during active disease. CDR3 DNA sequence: TGCGCCAGCAGCCCACTAGCGGGGGGGCAAGAGACCCAGTACTTC. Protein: CASSPLAGGQETQYF.